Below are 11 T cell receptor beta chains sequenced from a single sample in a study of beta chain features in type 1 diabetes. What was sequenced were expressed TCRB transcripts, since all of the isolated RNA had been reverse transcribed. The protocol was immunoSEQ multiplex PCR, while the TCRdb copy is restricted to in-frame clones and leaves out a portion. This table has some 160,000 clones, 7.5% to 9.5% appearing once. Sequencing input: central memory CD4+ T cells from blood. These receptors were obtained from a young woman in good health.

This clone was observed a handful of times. The CDR3 reads CASSTGTGGWTQYF. Written as DNA, the CDR3 is TGTGCCAGCAGCACCGGGACAGGGGGCTGGACCCAGTACTTC. The J gene is TRBJ2-5, the V gene TRBV9; 12 bases align to TRBD1. There are 14 residues in the CDR3. Germline assignment: CDR1 SGDLS and CDR2 YYNGEE. With V trimmed by 4 bases and J by 7 bases, 5 bases remained unmatched.

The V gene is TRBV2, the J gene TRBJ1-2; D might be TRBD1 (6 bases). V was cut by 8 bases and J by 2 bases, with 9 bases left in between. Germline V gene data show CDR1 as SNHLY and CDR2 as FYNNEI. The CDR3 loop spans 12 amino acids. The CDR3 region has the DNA TGTGCCAGCGGCACAGGGAACTATGGCTACACCTTC. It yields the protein CASGTGNYGYTF. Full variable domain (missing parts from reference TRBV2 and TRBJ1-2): EPEVTQTPSHQVTQMGQEVILRCVPISNHLYFYWYRQILGQKVEFLVSFYNNEISEKSEIFDDQFSVERPDGSNFTLKIRSTKLEDSAMYFCASGTGNYGYTFGSGTRLTVV.

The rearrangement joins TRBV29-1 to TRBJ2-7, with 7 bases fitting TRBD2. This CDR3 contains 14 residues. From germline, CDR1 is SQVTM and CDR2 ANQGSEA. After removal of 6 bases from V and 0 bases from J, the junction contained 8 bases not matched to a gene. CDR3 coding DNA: TGCAGCGTCCGCGGGCTAGCGGACTCCTACGAGCAGTACTTC. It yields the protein CSVRGLADSYEQYF.

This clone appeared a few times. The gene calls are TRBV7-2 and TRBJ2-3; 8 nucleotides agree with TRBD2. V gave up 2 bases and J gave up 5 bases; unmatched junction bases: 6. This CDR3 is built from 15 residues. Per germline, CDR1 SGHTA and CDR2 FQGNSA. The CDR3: CASSLQAGARDTQYF. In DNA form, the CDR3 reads TGTGCCAGCAGCTTACAAGCGGGAGCAAGAGATACGCAGTATTTT.

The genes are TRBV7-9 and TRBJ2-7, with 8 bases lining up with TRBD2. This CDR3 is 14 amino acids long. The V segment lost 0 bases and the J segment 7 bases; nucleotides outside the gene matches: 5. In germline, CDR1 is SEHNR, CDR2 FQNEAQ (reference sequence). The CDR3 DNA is TGTGCCAGCAGCTTAGCGAGGGTAGCGGGGGAGCAGTACTTC. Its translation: CASSLARVAGEQYF.

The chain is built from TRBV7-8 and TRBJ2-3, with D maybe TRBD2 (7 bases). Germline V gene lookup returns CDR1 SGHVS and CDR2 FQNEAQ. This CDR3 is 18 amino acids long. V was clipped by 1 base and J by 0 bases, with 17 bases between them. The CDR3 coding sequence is TGTGCCAGCAGCTTAGAACAAGGGGGGGGACTTAGCACAGATACGCAGTATTTT. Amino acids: CASSLEQGGGLSTDTQYF.

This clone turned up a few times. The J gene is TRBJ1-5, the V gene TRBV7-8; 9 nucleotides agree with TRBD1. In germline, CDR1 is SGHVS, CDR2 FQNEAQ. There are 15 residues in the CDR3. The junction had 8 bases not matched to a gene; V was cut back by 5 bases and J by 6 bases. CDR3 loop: CASSVGQGAGQPQHF. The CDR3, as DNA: TGTGCCAGCAGCGTGGGACAGGGCGCAGGTCAGCCCCAGCATTTT.

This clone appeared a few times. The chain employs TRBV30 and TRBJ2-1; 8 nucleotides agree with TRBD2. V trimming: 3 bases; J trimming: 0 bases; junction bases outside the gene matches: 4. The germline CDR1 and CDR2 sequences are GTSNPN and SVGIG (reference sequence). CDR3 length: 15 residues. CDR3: CAWSARGGSYNEQFF. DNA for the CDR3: TGTGCCTGGAGCGCACGGGGGGGCTCCTACAATGAGCAGTTCTTC. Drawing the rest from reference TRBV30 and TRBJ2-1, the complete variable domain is SQTIHQWPATLVQPVGSPLSLECTVEGTSNPNLYWYRQAAGRGLQLLFYSVGIGQISSEVPQNLSASRPQDRQFILSSKKLLLSDSGFYLCAWSARGGSYNEQFFGPGTRLTVL.

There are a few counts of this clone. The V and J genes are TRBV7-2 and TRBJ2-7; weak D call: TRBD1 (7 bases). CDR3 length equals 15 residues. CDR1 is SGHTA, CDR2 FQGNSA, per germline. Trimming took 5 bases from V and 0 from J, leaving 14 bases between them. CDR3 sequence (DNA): TGTGCCAGCAGCGTATCAGGGGGGACCTCCTACGAGCAGTACTTC. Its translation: CASSVSGGTSYEQYF.

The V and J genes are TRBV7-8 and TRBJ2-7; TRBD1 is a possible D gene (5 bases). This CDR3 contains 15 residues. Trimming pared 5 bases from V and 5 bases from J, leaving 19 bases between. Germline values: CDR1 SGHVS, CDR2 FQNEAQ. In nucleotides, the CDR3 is TGTGCCAGCAGCGTCACCGGACATCTGGCGGACGAGCAGTACTTC. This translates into CASSVTGHLADEQYF.

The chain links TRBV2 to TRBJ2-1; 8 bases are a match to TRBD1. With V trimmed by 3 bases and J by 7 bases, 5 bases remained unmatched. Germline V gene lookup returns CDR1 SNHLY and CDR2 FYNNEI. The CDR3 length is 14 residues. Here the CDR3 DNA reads TGTGCCAGCAGTGAGGACAGGGAGAAGAATGAGCAGTTCTTC. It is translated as CASSEDREKNEQFF.